The next 2 T cell receptor beta chains were all read from a single sample in a study of OX40 agonist ivuxolimab in advanced cancers. TCRdb's table, derived via immunoSEQ multiplex PCR, lists solely in-frame clones and lacks some. The sample holds approximately 31,000 clones, around 90% seen once. The specimen was CD4+ or CD8+ T cells sorted from blood, collected in a trial of the OX40 agonist ivuxolimab. Receptor source: an adult with an advanced solid tumor such as melanoma, head and neck, liver or kidney cancer.

This chain's CDR3 is CASSLGTGLQETQYF. The CDR3 bases are TGCGCCAGCAGCTTGGGTACAGGGCTCCAAGAGACCCAGTACTTC. V usage is TRBV5-1 and J usage is TRBJ2-5; possibly TRBD1 for D (6 bases). CDR3 size: 15 residues. V lost 0 bases and J lost 1, with 10 bases in between. Germline V gene lookup returns CDR1 SGHRS and CDR2 YFSETQ.

V and J are TRBV2 and TRBJ2-2; a possible D gene is TRBD1 (6 bases). Trimming removed 2 bases at V and 6 bases at J, with 10 bases between. CDR3 length equals 14 residues. Germline V gene lookup returns CDR1 SNHLY and CDR2 FYNNEI. The CDR3 loop reads CASSEITGPGELFF. The CDR3 bases are TGTGCCAGCAGTGAAATCACAGGGCCCGGGGAGCTGTTTTTT. Using reference TRBV2 and TRBJ2-2 for the parts outside the CDR3, the full variable domain is EPEVTQTPSHQVTQMGQEVILRCVPISNHLYFYWYRQILGQKVEFLVSFYNNEISEKSEIFDDQFSVERPDGSNFTLKIRSTKLEDSAMYFCASSEITGPGELFFGEGSRLTVL.